Reported below is one T cell receptor beta chain. Its antigen is unidentified. Primers included in the PCR were 60 Vbeta and 13 Jbeta primers. The assay was immunoSEQ multiplex PCR, and TCRdb's table has in-frame clones only and misses some. The sample contains 150,000 to 200,000 clones, roughly 83% of which appear only once. The entry originates in a study of cytomegalovirus exposure and HLA in healthy donors. The overall study: Earlier sequencing of some 170 million T cells yielded 100 million to 140 million unique TCR beta sequences.

General observations from the study: There were a few CMV-associated chains whose specificity for CMV antigens was confirmed in vitro. Because they were indistinguishable, some V segments, including TRBV6-2 and TRBV6-3, were excluded. An analysis that came later showed most CMV-associated TCR beta chains appearing HLA-restricted.

The germline gives CDR1 WSHSY, CDR2 SAAADI. V was clipped by 7 bases and J by 4 bases; unmatched bases: 9. The CDR3 is made up of 15 amino acids. V usage is TRBV10-2 and J usage is TRBJ1-3; 8 nucleotides match TRBD1. This clonotype was obtained from a young woman in good health and CMV-seronegative. Sequenced: PBMCs. The CDR3 nucleotides are TGCGCCAGCAACACCCAGGGGGCGACCGGAAACACCATATATTTT. Its translation: CASNTQGATGNTIYF.